The clone carrying this T cell receptor beta chain appeared a few times. The antigen is undetermined. The source of the sample is a study of CD8 T cells in ankylosing spondylitis. Study findings and constraints: Seemingly characteristic of ankylosing spondylitis blood was a TCR beta motif consisting of several highly homologous variants. Clones linked with disease were CD8+ and fairly uncommon in the peripheral blood.

Trimming removed 4 bases from V and 1 base from J; junction bases left unmatched: 6. Germline lookup yields CDR1 SGHAT and CDR2 FQNNGV. The length of the CDR3 is 16 residues. By quantitative 5'-RACE with molecular barcodes, the TCR beta libraries were made. TCRdb recomputed calls from the 5' RACE reads with MiXCR, one row per CDR3 protein. The sample records 300,000 to 400,000 distinct CDR3 sequences, approximately 14% being singletons. The source material was blood, either unsorted or a sorted T cell fraction (not recorded which). The source of this sequence is a male donor with ankylosing spondylitis or in good health (not recorded which). The rearrangement links TRBV11-2 to TRBJ2-1; 8 bases align to TRBD2. The CDR3 sequence is CASSSLAERSYNEQFF. In DNA form, the CDR3 reads TGTGCCAGCAGCTCACTAGCGGAGAGGTCCTACAATGAGCAGTTCTTC.